This TCR beta chain comes out of a study of response to subunit inactivated influenza vaccine. Study-wide results and caveats: Few new T cells, the authors suggested, are recruited by each seasonal influenza vaccination.

With respect to this clonotype: The antigen is unknown.

One entry per CDR3 protein results from TCRdb running MiXCR on the RT-PCR reads. The table includes 650,000 to 800,000 distinct CDR3 sequences, 14% detected once. The origin of this receptor is a man aged 45 to 65 who received an inactivated influenza vaccine. The sample was PBMCs from blood, taken roughly 2 weeks before vaccination.

The CDR3 sequence is CATSDPFSGRASETQYF. The CDR3 nucleotides are TGTGCCACCAGTGACCCCTTTAGCGGGAGGGCTAGTGAGACCCAGTACTTC. The chain uses TRBV24-1 and TRBJ2-5, with 11 bases lining up with TRBD2. CDR1 is KGHDR and CDR2 is SFDVKD in the germline V gene. Unmatched junction bases numbered 11, after V lost 4 bases and J lost 5 bases. The CDR3 runs 17 residues.